A single sample gave rise to the 4 T cell receptor beta chains below, sequenced in a study of T cell changes during pregnancy in multiple sclerosis. Here immunoSEQ multiplex PCR was the method, and the copy in TCRdb shows in-frame clones only, minus some. The sample consists of more than 55,000 clones, roughly 91% of them appearing once. The source material was peripheral blood, sampled after pregnancy. The receptor set was obtained from a female donor in good health, enrolled as a control in a pregnancy study.

This chain uses TRBV11-2 with TRBJ1-1; a possible D gene is TRBD1 (6 bases). V dropped 5 bases and J dropped 5 bases, with 15 bases sitting between them. Germline V gene sequence: CDR1 SGHAT, CDR2 FQNNGV. The CDR3 is 14 residues long. Here the CDR3 reads CASSRRRGETEAFF. The CDR3 bases are TGTGCCAGCAGCCGCCGCAGGGGAGAGACTGAAGCTTTCTTT.

The rearrangement uses TRBV4-3 and TRBJ1-2, with D hard to call. Per the germline V gene, CDR1 is LGHNA and CDR2 is YSLEER. The V and J ends lost 2 bases and 3 bases respectively, with 13 bases between them. The CDR3 is 15 amino acids. The CDR3 protein is CASSQTRGWDYGYTF. The CDR3, as DNA: TGCGCCAGCAGCCAAACGCGGGGATGGGACTATGGCTACACCTTC.

The rearrangement joins TRBV4-3 to TRBJ1-6, with D uncertain. CDR1 is LGHNA and CDR2 is YSLEER in the germline V gene. Trimming took 0 bases from V and 10 from J, leaving 13 bases between them. This CDR3 is built from 15 residues. The CDR3 loop is CASSQDGSGRSPLHF. The CDR3 DNA reads as TGCGCCAGCAGCCAAGATGGCTCAGGAAGATCACCCCTCCACTTT.

The chain carries TRBV10-1 and TRBJ1-4, with D maybe TRBD1 (6 bases). The length of the CDR3 is 14 residues. The germline V gene encodes CDR1 WNHNN and CDR2 SYGVQD (reference sequence). V was pared by 6 bases and J by 4 bases, with 12 bases between. CDR3 bases: TGCGCCAGCAGACAACAGGGTAATAATGAAAAACTGTTTTTT. Protein product: CASRQQGNNEKLFF.